This TCR beta chain comes out of a study of long-term antiretroviral therapy in people with HIV. Whole-study context: The 2015 immediate-ART recommendation was preceded by the earliest samples by about a decade.

Whole-study results and caveats: Subsequent to ART, diversity was augmented yet persisted below that of transplant donor controls.

Samples held about 1-11 million cryopreserved PBMC before DNA extraction. The libraries were made with immunoSEQ v3.0 at survey level. Clones were sequenced by immunoSEQ multiplex PCR, and TCRdb holds only the in-frame ones, with some missing. This repertoire shows some 11,000 clones, 76% found once; its top ten account for under 20%. About this clone itself: Its specificity is not known.

The sequencing used unsorted PBMCs, collected at the start of antiretroviral therapy, before treatment. The clonotype was recovered from a man aged 25 to 40 with HIV.

The CDR3 reads CASGDPGPGELFF. The CDR3 DNA reads as TGTGCTAGTGGTGACCCGGGACCCGGGGAGCTGTTTTTT. The chain recombines TRBV12-5 with TRBJ2-2; D tentatively fits TRBD1 or TRBD2 (5 bases each). Trimming stripped 5 bases from V and 6 bases from J, with 10 bases between. This CDR3 spans 13 amino acids. Germline CDR1 and CDR2: LGHNT and FRNRAP.